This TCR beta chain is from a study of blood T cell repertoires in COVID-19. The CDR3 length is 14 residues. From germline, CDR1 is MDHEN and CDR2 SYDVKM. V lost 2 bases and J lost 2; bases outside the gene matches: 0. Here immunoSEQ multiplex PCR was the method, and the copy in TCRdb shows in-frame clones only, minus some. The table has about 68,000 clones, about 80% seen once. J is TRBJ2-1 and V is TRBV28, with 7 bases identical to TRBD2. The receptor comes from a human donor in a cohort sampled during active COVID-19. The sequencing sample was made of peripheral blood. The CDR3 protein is CASSLAGAYNEQFF. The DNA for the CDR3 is TGTGCCAGCAGTTTAGCGGGAGCCTACAATGAGCAGTTCTTC.